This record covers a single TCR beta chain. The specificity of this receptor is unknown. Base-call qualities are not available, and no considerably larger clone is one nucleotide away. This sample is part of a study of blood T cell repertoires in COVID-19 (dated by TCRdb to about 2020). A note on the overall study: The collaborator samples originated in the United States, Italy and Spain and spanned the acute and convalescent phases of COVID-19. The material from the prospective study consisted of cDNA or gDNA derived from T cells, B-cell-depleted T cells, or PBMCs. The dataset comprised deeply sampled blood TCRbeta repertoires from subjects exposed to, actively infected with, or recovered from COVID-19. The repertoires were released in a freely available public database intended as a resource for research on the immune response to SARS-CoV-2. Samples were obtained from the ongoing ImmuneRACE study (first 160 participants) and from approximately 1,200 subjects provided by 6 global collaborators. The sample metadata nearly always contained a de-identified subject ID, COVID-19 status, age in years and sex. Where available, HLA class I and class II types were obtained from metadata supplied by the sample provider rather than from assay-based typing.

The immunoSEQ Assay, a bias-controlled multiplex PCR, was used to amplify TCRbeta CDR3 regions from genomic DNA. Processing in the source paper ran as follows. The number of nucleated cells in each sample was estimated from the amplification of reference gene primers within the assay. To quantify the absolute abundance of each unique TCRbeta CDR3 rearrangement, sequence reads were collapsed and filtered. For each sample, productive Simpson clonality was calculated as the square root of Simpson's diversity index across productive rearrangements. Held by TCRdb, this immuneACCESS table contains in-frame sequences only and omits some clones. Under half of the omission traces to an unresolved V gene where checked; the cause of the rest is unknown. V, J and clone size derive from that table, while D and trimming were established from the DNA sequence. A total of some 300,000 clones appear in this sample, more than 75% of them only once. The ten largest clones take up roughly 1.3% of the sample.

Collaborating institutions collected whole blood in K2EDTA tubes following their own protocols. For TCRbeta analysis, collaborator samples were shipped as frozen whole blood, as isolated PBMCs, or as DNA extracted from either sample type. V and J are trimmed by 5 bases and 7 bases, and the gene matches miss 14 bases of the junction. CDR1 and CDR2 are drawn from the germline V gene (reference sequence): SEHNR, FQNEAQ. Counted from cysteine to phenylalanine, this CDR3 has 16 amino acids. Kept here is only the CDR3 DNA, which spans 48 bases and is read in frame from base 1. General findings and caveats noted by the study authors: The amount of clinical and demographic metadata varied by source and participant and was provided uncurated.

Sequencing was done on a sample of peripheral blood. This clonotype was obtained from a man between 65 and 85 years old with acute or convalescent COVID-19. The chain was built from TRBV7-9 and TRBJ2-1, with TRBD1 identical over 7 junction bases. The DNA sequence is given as TGTGCCAGCAGCCCCGCCCGGACAGGAATCGGGAATGAGCAGTTCTTC. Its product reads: CASSPARTGIGNEQFF.